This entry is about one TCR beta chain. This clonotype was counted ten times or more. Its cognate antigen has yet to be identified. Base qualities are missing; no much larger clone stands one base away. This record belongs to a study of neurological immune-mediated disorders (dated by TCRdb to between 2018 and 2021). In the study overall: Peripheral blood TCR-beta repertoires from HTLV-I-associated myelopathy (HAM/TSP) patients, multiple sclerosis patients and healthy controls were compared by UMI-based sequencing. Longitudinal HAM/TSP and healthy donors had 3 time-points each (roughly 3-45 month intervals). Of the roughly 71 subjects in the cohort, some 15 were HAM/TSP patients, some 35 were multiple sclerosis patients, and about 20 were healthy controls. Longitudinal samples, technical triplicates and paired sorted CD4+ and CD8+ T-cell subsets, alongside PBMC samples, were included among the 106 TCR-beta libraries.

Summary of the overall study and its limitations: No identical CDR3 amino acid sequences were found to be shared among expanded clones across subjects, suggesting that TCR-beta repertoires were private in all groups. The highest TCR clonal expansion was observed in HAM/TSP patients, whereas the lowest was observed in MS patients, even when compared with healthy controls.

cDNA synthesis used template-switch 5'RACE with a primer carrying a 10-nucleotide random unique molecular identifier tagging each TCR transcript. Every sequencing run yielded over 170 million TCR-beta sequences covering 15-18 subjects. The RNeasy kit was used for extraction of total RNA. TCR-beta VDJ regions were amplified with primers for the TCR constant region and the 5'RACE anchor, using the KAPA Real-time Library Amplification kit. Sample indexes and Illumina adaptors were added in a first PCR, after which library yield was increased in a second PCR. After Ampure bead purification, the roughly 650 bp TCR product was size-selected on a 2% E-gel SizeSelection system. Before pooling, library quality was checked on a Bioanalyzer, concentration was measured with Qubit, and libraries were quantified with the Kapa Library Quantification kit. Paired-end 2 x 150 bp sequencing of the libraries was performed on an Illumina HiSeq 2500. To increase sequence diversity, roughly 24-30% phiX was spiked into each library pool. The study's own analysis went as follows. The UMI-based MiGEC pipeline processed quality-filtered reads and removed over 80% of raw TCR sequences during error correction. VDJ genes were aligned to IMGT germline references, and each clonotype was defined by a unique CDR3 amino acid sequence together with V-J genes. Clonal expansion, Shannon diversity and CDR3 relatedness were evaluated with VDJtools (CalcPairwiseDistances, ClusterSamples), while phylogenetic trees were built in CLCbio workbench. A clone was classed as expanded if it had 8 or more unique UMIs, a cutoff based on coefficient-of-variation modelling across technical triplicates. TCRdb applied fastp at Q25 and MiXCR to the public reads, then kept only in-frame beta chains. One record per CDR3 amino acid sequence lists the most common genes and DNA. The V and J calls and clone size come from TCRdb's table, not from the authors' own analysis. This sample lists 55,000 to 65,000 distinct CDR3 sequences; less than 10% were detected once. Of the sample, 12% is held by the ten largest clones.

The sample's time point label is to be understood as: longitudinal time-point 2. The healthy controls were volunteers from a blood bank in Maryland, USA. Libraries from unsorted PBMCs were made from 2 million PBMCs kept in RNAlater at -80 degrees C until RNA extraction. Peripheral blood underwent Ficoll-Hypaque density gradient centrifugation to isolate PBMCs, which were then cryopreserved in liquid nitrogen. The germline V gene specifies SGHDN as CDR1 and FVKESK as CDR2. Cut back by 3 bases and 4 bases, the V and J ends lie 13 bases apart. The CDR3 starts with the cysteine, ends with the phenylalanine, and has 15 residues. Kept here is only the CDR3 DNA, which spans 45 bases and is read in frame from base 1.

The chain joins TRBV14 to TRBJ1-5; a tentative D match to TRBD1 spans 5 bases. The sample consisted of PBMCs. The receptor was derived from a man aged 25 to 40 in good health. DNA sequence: TGTGCCAGCAGCCAGGGACGGGAAGGTAATCAGCCCCAGCATTTT. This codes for CASSQGREGNQPQHF.